This TCR beta chain was profiled in a study of shared clonotypes between healthy human individuals. For the study at large: Each donor had three CD4 naive, three CD4 memory, two CD8 naive and one CD8 memory plate.

This CDR3 spans 14 amino acids. Losses at the gene ends were 4 bases for V and 3 bases for J; bases not matched to a gene: 3. CDR1 SGDLS and CDR2 YYNGEE come from the germline V gene. As for this clone: Its antigen is unknown. Other nucleotide sequences from this sample produce the same CDR3.

CD45RO negativity and positive selection for CCR7 defined naive CD8 cells, a population that excluded terminally differentiated effector memory CD45RA+ cells. General study findings and limits: Investigators collected only blood, and repertoires in tissues likely differ. Unshared clonotypes carried lower generation probabilities than those common to all four donors.

Profiled with immunoSEQ multiplex PCR; TCRdb holds only in-frame clones, not every one. The table lists around 2,000,000 clones, more than 85% of them singletons, with 1.5% to 2% in the top ten. The specimen sequenced was naive CD8+ T cells from PBMCs. The chain carries TRBV9 and TRBJ2-7; TRBD1 aligns across 11 bases. This clonotype was sampled from a young man in good health. Some clones in this sample may be carry-over from other donors' samples. The DNA of the CDR3 is TGTGCCAGCAGCTACGGGACAGGGGGCTACGAGCAGTACTTC. As protein: CASSYGTGGYEQYF.